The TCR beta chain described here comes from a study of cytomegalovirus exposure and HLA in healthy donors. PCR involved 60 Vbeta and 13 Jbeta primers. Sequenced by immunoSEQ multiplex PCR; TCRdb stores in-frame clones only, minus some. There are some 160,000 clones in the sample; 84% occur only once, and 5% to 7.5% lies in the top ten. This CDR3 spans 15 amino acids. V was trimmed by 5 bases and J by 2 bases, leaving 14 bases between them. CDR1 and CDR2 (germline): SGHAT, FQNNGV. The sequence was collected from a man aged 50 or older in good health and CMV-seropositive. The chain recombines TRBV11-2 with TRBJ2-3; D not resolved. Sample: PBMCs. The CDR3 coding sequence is TGTGCCAGCAGCCGACAACCCCCTCCCACAGATACGCAGTATTTT. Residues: CASSRQPPPTDTQYF.